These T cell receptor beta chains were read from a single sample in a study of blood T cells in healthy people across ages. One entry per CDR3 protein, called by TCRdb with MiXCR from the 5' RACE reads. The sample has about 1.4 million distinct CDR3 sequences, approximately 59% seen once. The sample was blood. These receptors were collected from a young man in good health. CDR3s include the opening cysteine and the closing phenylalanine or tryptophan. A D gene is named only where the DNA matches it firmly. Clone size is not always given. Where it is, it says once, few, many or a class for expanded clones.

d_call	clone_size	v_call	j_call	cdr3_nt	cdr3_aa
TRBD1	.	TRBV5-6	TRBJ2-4	TGTGCCAGCAGCTTGGAAGGGGGACAGGGGCTAGCCAAAAACATTCAGTACTTC	CASSLEGGQGLAKNIQYF
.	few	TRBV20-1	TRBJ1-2	TGCAGTGCCCTCAGGGATGTCTATGGCTACACCTTC	CSALRDVYGYTF
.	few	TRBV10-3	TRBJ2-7	TGTGCCATCAGTGAGCCAGGACTGGGCCTTAGCTCCTACGAGCAGTACTTC	CAISEPGLGLSSYEQYF
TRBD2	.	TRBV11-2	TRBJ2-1	TGTGCCAGCAGCCCTTGGACTGCAGGACTAGCGGACAATGAGCAGTTCTTC	CASSPWTAGLADNEQFF
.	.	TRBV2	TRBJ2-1	TGTGCCAGCAGACAAAGCGACGGGGCCTACAATGAGCAGTTCTTC	CASRQSDGAYNEQFF
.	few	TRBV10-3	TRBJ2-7	TGTGCCATCGTGAACGGCCTGACCTACGAGCAGTACTTC	CAIVNGLTYEQYF
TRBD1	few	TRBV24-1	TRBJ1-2	TGTGCCACCAAAGACAGGGGGCAGAACTATGGCTACACCTTC	CATKDRGQNYGYTF
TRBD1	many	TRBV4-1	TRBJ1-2	TGCGCCAGCAGCCAAGGGACAGGGAATGGCTACACCTTC	CASSQGTGNGYTF
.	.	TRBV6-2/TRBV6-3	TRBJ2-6	TGTGCCAGCAGTTACTCTGTCAGCTCTGGGGCCAACGTCCTGACTTTC	CASSYSVSSGANVLTF
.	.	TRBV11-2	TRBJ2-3	TGTGCCAGCAGCTTAGATCTTCTAGGCCCCACAGATACGCAGTATTTT	CASSLDLLGPTDTQYF
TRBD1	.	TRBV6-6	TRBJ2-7	TGTGCCAGCAACGTCGGACAGGGGGCCTACGAGCAGTACTTC	CASNVGQGAYEQYF
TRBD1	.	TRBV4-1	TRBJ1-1	TGCGCCAGCAGCCCCAAGGACAGGGAGGTCGCTTTCTTT	CASSPKDREVAFF
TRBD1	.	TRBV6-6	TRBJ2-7	TGTGCCAGCGGGGGACAGTCCTACGAGCAGTACTTC	CASGGQSYEQYF
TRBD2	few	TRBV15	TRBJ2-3	TGTGCCACCAGCAGATCCGGGACTATGGAAGATACGCAGTATTTT	CATSRSGTMEDTQYF
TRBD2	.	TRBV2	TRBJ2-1	TGTGCCAGCAAGCGAGTAGCGGGGAATGAGCAGTTCTTC	CASKRVAGNEQFF
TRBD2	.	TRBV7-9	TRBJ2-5	TGTGCCAGCAGCCCCCCTGGACTAGCGGGGGGGTGGCAAGAGACCCAGTACTTC	CASSPPGLAGGWQETQYF
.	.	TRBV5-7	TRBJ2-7	TGTGCCAGCAGCAATACAAGAGAGCAGTACTTC	CASSNTREQYF